Below, 15 T cell receptor beta chains from the same sample are listed, as sequenced in a study of neurological immune-mediated disorders. TCRdb itself ran the 5' RACE reads through MiXCR, one entry per CDR3 protein. Of 19,000 or so distinct CDR3 sequences listed, roughly 15% are singletons. The specimen sequenced was CD4+ T cells from blood. Every receptor here comes from a woman aged 60-75 years with HTLV-1-associated myelopathy (HAM/TSP).

This clonotype was observed many times. The chain employs TRBV9 and TRBJ2-2; D might be TRBD1 (9 bases). The germline V and J ends were trimmed by 0 bases and 6 bases, with 21 bases remaining between them. Germline V gene sequence: CDR1 SGDLS, CDR2 YYNGEE. The CDR3 runs to 18 residues. Here the CDR3 DNA reads TGTGCCAGCAGCGTAGAACGGGGGGGGACAGGGAAGGCCGGGGAGCTGTTTTTT. Its translation is CASSVERGGTGKAGELFF.

This rearrangement joins TRBV7-2 to TRBJ2-1; D is undetermined. The CDR3 covers 12 residues. Looked up from germline, CDR1 is SGHTA and CDR2 is FQGNSA. V was pared by 2 bases and J by 7 bases, with 6 bases between. Here the CDR3 DNA reads TGTGCCAGCAGCTTACTTAAGAATGAGCAGTTCTTC. This encodes CASSLLKNEQFF. The full variable domain, in which reference TRBV7-2 and TRBJ2-1 provide the parts outside the CDR3, is GAGVSQSPSNKVTEKGKDVELRCDPISGHTALYWYRQSLGQGLEFLIYFQGNSAPDKSGLPSDRFSAERTGGSVSTLTIQRTQQEDSAVYLCASSLLKNEQFFGPGTRLTVL.

This clonotype was recorded many times. The V gene is TRBV20-1, the J gene TRBJ2-7; D call uncertain. V was clipped by 3 bases and J by 0 bases, with 12 bases between them. The CDR3 extends over 14 amino acids. CDR1 DFQATT and CDR2 SNEGSKA come from the germline V gene (reference sequence). CDR3 protein: CSASPTADSYEQYF. In DNA form, the CDR3 reads TGCAGTGCTAGCCCGACTGCGGACTCCTACGAGCAGTACTTC.

The sample holds many counts of this clonotype. This sequence joins TRBV30 and TRBJ2-2; TRBD2 agrees at 7 bases. V dropped 1 base and J dropped 1; count of bases not matched to a gene: 3. This CDR3 has 15 residues. Germline-derived CDR1 and CDR2 are GTSNPN and SVGIG (reference sequence). The CDR3 nucleotides are TGTGCCTGGAGTGGGCTAGCGGAGAACACCGGGGAGCTGTTTTTT. Translated: CAWSGLAENTGELFF. Variable domain in full (rest from reference TRBV30 and TRBJ2-2): SQTIHQWPATLVQPVGSPLSLECTVEGTSNPNLYWYRQAAGRGLQLLFYSVGIGQISSEVPQNLSASRPQDRQFILSSKKLLLSDSGFYLCAWSGLAENTGELFFGEGSRLTVL.

The CDR3 loop reads CAIRTGEYAEAFF. The CDR3 region has the DNA TGTGCCATCAGGACAGGGGAGTATGCTGAAGCTTTCTTT. The chain carries TRBV6-1 and TRBJ1-1, with TRBD1 matching over 9 bases. The CDR3 is made up of 13 amino acids. V gave up 10 bases and J gave up 6 bases; unmatched junction bases: 9. From germline, CDR1 is MNHNS and CDR2 SASEGT.

This clonotype has ten or more counts. The chain combines TRBV18 with TRBJ1-5, with D possibly being TRBD1 (5 bases). Looked up from germline, CDR1 is KGHSH and CDR2 is LQKENI. The CDR3 runs 17 residues. V was trimmed by 5 bases and J by 5 bases, leaving 22 bases between them. DNA for the CDR3: TGTGCCAGCTCATTAACTCCCGGGACGACCTATGATCAGCCCCAGCATTTT. Its protein product is CASSLTPGTTYDQPQHF.

This clonotype was seen repeatedly, ten times or more. The rearrangement uses TRBV14 and TRBJ2-2; no definite D call. CDR1 is SGHDN, CDR2 FVKESK, per germline. The ends were cut back, 1 base at V and 2 bases at J, with 11 bases in the middle. CDR3 length equals 16 residues. The CDR3 DNA sequence: TGTGCCAGCAGCCAAGTGTCGCGGAGTAACACCGGGGAGCTGTTTTTT. Translated: CASSQVSRSNTGELFF.

Remarks on this clonotype: One end of the junction varies from germline; a read error may be responsible. The chain employs TRBV13 and TRBJ1-4, with 7 positions matching TRBD1. There are 15 residues in the CDR3. CDR1 PRHDT and CDR2 FYEKMQ come from the germline V gene (reference sequence). In DNA, the CDR3 is TGTGTCAGCAGCTCCCGACAGGGTTTAGAGGAAAAACTGTTTTTT. It translates to CVSSSRQGLEEKLFF.

This clonotype was detected ten times or more. The rearrangement joins TRBV15 to TRBJ1-1; D remains unclear. The CDR3 extends over 12 amino acids. Per the germline V gene, CDR1 is LNHNV and CDR2 is YYDKDF (reference sequence). Deletions cut 0 bases from V and 9 bases from J, with 8 bases between. The CDR3 DNA is TGTGCCACCAGCAGAGATAATGGTAAAGCTTTCTTT. Translation gives CATSRDNGKAFF.

This clonotype came up many times. The chain has TRBV27 and TRBJ1-2; TRBD1 is a possible D gene (6 bases). CDR1 and CDR2 from the germline V gene are MNHEY and SMNVEV (reference sequence). Trimming took off 4 bases at V and 4 bases at J, with 13 bases between the two ends. CDR3 length: 14 amino acids. The CDR3, as DNA: TGTGCCAGCAGTTCCCTGGCAGGGGCCTATGGCTACACCTTC. Residues: CASSSLAGAYGYTF.

This rearrangement joins TRBV19 to TRBJ1-4; no clear D gene. The CDR3 totals 16 residues. Trimming took off 5 bases at V and 7 bases at J, with 20 bases between the two ends. Germline values: CDR1 LNHDA, CDR2 SQIVND (reference sequence). For the CDR3, the DNA is TGTGCCAGTAGTGCGAGGCGGGCCAACAGAGGTGAAAAACTGTTTTTT. It translates to CASSARRANRGEKLFF.

Ten or more counts support this clonotype. The chain joins TRBV15 to TRBJ1-2; D is unresolved. The V end lost 0 bases, the J end lost 3 bases, and 11 bases lay between the germline ends. The CDR3 is made up of 15 amino acids. Germline lookup yields CDR1 LNHNV and CDR2 YYDKDF (reference sequence). The CDR3 protein is CATSRDPAVYYGYTF. CDR3 DNA: TGTGCCACCAGCAGAGATCCGGCGGTTTACTATGGCTACACCTTC. Together with reference TRBV15 and TRBJ1-2, the CDR3 gives the full variable domain: DAMVIQNPRYQVTQFGKPVTLSCSQTLNHNVMYWYQQKSSQAPKLLFHYYDKDFNNEADTPDNFQSRRPNTSFCFLDIRSPGLGDTAMYLCATSRDPAVYYGYTFGSGTRLTVV.

This clonotype occurred many times. This chain uses TRBV29-1 with TRBJ2-3; D remains ambiguous. Germline assignment: CDR1 SQVTM and CDR2 ANQGSEA. Trimming took off 6 bases at V and 1 base at J, with 11 bases between the two ends. The CDR3 length is 13 residues. CDR3 sequence: CSVLIPGTDTQYF. CDR3 DNA sequence: TGCAGCGTCCTCATCCCGGGCACAGATACGCAGTATTTT.

Many counts were recorded for this clonotype. The J gene is TRBJ1-2, the V gene TRBV4-1; D gene ambiguous. The V and J ends lost 1 base and 7 bases respectively, with 10 bases between them. The CDR3 is made up of 13 amino acids. Germline CDR1 and CDR2: MGHRA and YSYEKL. CDR3 loop: CASSQAPGGGYTF. The DNA of the CDR3 is TGCGCCAGCAGCCAAGCCCCAGGAGGTGGCTACACCTTC.

This clonotype was recorded once. One end of the junction does not line up with germline, which may come from a read error. V and J are TRBV20-1 and TRBJ2-4; D gene unclear. The CDR3 has 13 residues. CDR1 is DFQATT, CDR2 SNEGSKA, per germline (reference sequence). CDR3 nucleotides: TGCAGTGCTAGACGGATAGCCAAAAACATTAAGTACTTC. It specifies CSARRIAKNIKYF.